This T cell receptor beta chain was documented in a study of identical twins (dated by TCRdb to about 2016). General notes on the study: The study deep-sequenced TCR alpha and beta repertoires from monozygotic twins, unrelated adults of various ages and cord blood to test whether fetal clonotypes persist. Replicate twin experiments were performed at different times using different library preparation protocols to rule out contamination. What the study reported, not specific to this receptor: Invariant T cells such as MAIT and iNKT could partly confound zero-insertion analyses, although diverse VJ usage argued against such confounding for most clonotypes. Because the same donors could not be followed over many years, the conclusions depended on cross-sectional statistical analysis. Excess twin sharing in beta out-of-frame sequences was weaker because fewer shared sequences lowered the signal-to-noise ratio. Compared with coincidental sharing between unrelated individuals, out-of-frame TCR alpha sequences shared between twins showed an excess of sequences with low generation probability. In monozygotic twins, out-of-frame TCR alpha sharing was systematically underestimated by recombination models, although the models agreed with sharing between unrelated individuals. Fewer insertions were carried by abundant cord blood beta clonotypes; a weaker similar trend was observed in young adult naive repertoires, while no such trend was observed in memory repertoires.

The library was generated by 5' RACE. The data were produced on an Illumina HiSeq 2000. Template switching introduced a universal primer binding site; the final cDNA contained a unique molecular identifier, enabling accurate counting of TCR cDNA molecules. First-strand cDNA for TCR alpha and beta chains was synthesized from specific primers in the conserved constant-segment region. To control for contamination, every cDNA library was double barcoded, receiving both a SMART-Mk sample barcode and Illumina barcodes. Two successive PCR steps introduced TruSeq adapter sequences along with Illumina sample barcodes. The TCR alpha and beta cDNA libraries were sequenced on the Illumina HiSeq platform using custom primers. As for how the authors treated the data: MiGEC processed the raw reads to extract unique molecular identifiers, while MiXCR was used to determine the CDR3 positions. Recombination models were inferred per individual with the repgenHMM and IGoR tools using an EM algorithm. Shared clonotype analysis was performed with the tcR package in R, normalizing sharing by the product of cloneset sizes. To study raw recombination free of thymic and clonal selection effects, out-of-frame nonproductive sequences were analyzed. TCRdb reran the public reads through fastp at Q25 and MiXCR, keeping productive beta chains. A single entry per CDR3 protein holds the most common genes and DNA from its merged rows. In this record, the V and J calls reflect TCRdb's handling and not the investigators' own analysis. The sample records about 700,000 distinct CDR3 sequences, more than 6.5% of which are singletons. Approximately 0.96% of the sample rests with the top ten.

All donors were healthy Caucasians. Three pairs of female monozygotic twins, all aged roughly 18 to 29 years, made up the twin cohort. The RNA used for TCR libraries was isolated from peripheral blood mononuclear cells. This clonotype was found a few times. What this receptor recognizes is not known. No qualities accompany the bases; no much larger clone lies one base away. The junction carries 10 bases between V and J, which are trimmed by 7 bases and 4 bases respectively. From cysteine to phenylalanine, the CDR3 is 13 amino acids long. Of the read, only the CDR3 DNA is kept; its 39 bases are in frame from base 1. These data are also associated with another study on yellow fever vaccine responses in identical twins. As the second publication notes: According to the authors, in identical twins the way T cells responded to vaccination appeared partly convergent and partly personalized. In the study, vaccine-responding T cell clones were precisely tracked in identical twins.

The TCR originated in a woman younger than 30 in good health. Input material: PBMCs. Here the chain combines TRBV12-3 or TRBV12-4 and TRBJ2-2; the D gene cannot be resolved reliably. The nucleotides read TGTGCCAGCACAGGCACCGCCACCGGGGAGCTGTTTTTT. Its product reads: CASTGTATGELFF.